Listed below are T cell receptor beta chains from one sample, sequenced in a study of Ad26.COV2.S vaccination and SARS-CoV-2 variants. TCRdb's copy holds only in-frame clones and misses some; the assay was immunoSEQ multiplex PCR. This repertoire shows hundreds of thousands of clones, around 87% found once; its top ten account for around 3%. The starting material was peripheral blood, obtained in a trial of Ad26.COV2.S vaccine versus placebo. The receptor source for this set is a person between 18 and 65 years old who received the Ad26.COV2.S COVID-19 vaccine or a placebo. The conserved cysteine and the conserved F or W are not part of the CDR3 here. Fields, in order: V gene, clone size, J gene, CDR3 protein. Rows give clone size only sometimes, using once, few, many, or a class for an expanded clone.

>TRBV2|.|TRBJ1-1
ASKVGKTPAF
>TRBV4-2|.|TRBJ2-7
ASSQGNPYYEQY
>TRBV3-1/TRBV3-2|.|TRBJ1-1
ASSQDWTGSTEAF
>TRBV4-1|.|TRBJ2-5
ASSRGGRETQY
>TRBV6-2/TRBV6-3|once|TRBJ1-2
ASSYSTGPNGYT
>TRBV5-1|once|TRBJ1-2
ASSLVVGSGYT
>TRBV5-6|.|TRBJ2-3
ASSWPQDTQY
>TRBV7-2|.|TRBJ2-3
ASRSRASTDTQY
>TRBV7-9|.|TRBJ2-1
ASGRGSYNEQF
>TRBV18|.|TRBJ2-1
ASSPGRINEQF
>TRBV28|.|TRBJ2-7
ASSPGHTSPYEQY
>TRBV7-6|.|TRBJ2-5
ASSLAGVQGGGTQY
>TRBV4-2|few|TRBJ1-1
ASSQGLGSASVEAF
>TRBV7-2|.|TRBJ2-1
ASSLRGDAADEQF
>TRBV5-1|.|TRBJ1-4
ASSLDPGANEKLF
>TRBV11-2|.|TRBJ2-5
ASSLGLGHWETQY
>TRBV7-2|.|TRBJ1-3
ATRTAGNTIY
>TRBV29-1|.|TRBJ2-7
SVEGRQGDYEQY
>TRBV13|once|TRBJ1-2
ASSLRQGANYGYT
>TRBV20-1|.|TRBJ2-7
SAESHYEQY
>TRBV4-2|.|TRBJ2-7
ASSQASTVSYEQY
>TRBV7-9|.|TRBJ2-1
ASQPPGGGPPNEQF
>TRBV7-6|once|TRBJ2-2
ASSLSWGSGANTGELF
>TRBV2|.|TRBJ2-7
ASRGDSYEQY
>TRBV29-1|.|TRBJ2-3
SVGLGLRADTQY
>TRBV5-1|.|TRBJ1-1
ASSSGQGDDGTEAF
>TRBV6-5|.|TRBJ1-2
ASSYGTGGWGGYT
>TRBV5-1|.|TRBJ2-7
ASSLDPSYEQY
>TRBV6-5|few|TRBJ1-6
ASSRTHRNSPLH
>TRBV5-4|.|TRBJ2-1
ASSLGQGLYNEQF
>TRBV12-3/TRBV12-4|once|TRBJ1-2
ASSGDRGLGYT
>TRBV5-1|.|TRBJ2-2
ASSWTTPPYTGELF
>TRBV7-8|.|TRBJ2-5
ASSPGQLETQY